Below are 4 T cell receptor beta chains sequenced from a single sample in a study of cytomegalovirus exposure and HLA in healthy donors. The PCR employed 60 Vbeta primers together with 13 Jbeta primers. The data were produced by immunoSEQ multiplex PCR, yet TCRdb's version contains in-frame clones alone and is incomplete. The table lists about 190,000 clones, around 80% of them singletons. Sequencing was done on a sample of PBMCs. These TCRs come from a young woman in good health and CMV-seropositive.

V and J are TRBV7-9 and TRBJ2-2; the D gene is possibly TRBD2 (6 bases). The CDR3 loop spans 19 amino acids. V lost 5 bases to trimming and J lost 4 bases, with 26 bases between them. Germline values: CDR1 SEHNR, CDR2 FQNEAQ (reference sequence). DNA for the CDR3: TGTGCCAGCAGCGACCCCGACGGGACTTGGAGTTGGGGCACCGGGGAGCTGTTTTTT. Translating it yields CASSDPDGTWSWGTGELFF.

The J gene is TRBJ2-5, the V gene TRBV5-5; TRBD1 is a possible D gene (5 bases). V was trimmed by 1 base and J by 1 base, leaving 11 bases between them. Per the germline V gene, CDR1 is SGHKS and CDR2 is YYEKEE (reference sequence). CDR3 length: 15 amino acids. The CDR3 loop reads CASSLQGRFQETQYF. Written as DNA, the CDR3 is TGTGCCAGCAGCTTGCAGGGAAGATTCCAAGAGACCCAGTACTTC.

This chain links TRBV5-8 with TRBJ2-7, with 8 positions matching TRBD2. Trimming at V came to 1 base and at J to 0 bases, leaving 0 bases not matched to a gene. Germline V gives CDR1 SGHTS, CDR2 YDEGEE. CDR3 length equals 14 residues. In DNA form, the CDR3 reads TGTGCCAGCAGCTTGCGGGGGGGCTCCTACGAGCAGTACGTC. Translation gives CASSLRGGSYEQYV.

This chain uses TRBV11-2 with TRBJ2-7, with D perhaps TRBD2 (7 bases). CDR3 length: 14 residues. V was cut by 3 bases and J by 2 bases, with 11 bases left in between. The germline V gene encodes CDR1 SGHAT and CDR2 FQNNGV. The CDR3 loop is CASSLGGAAYEQYF. Written as DNA, the CDR3 is TGTGCCAGCAGCTTGGGGGGGGCCGCCTACGAGCAGTACTTC.